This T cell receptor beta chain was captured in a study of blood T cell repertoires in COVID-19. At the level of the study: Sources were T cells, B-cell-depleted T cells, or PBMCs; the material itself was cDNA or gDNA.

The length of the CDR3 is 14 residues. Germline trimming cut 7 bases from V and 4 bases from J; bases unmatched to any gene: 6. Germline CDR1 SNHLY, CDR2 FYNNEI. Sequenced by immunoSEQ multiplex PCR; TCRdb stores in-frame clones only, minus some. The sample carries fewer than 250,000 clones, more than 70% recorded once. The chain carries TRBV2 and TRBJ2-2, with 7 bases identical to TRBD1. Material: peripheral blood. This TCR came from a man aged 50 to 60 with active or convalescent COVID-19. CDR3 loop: CASIGDRVTGELFF. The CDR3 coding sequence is TGTGCCAGCATCGGAGACAGGGTCACCGGGGAGCTGTTTTTT.